Below, 14 T cell receptor beta chains from the same sample are listed, as sequenced in a study of cytomegalovirus exposure and HLA in healthy donors. The PCR made use of 60 Vbeta and 13 Jbeta primers. Sequenced by immunoSEQ multiplex PCR; TCRdb stores in-frame clones only, minus some. The sample lists around 130,000 clones, 80% to 90% occurring once. Material for sequencing was PBMCs. The receptors were gathered from a man aged 40-49 years in good health and CMV-seronegative.

This chain connects TRBV7-6 to TRBJ2-2, with D possibly being TRBD1 (5 bases). The CDR3 spans 14 residues. Trimming took 5 bases from V and 10 from J, leaving 17 bases between them. In germline, CDR1 is SGHVS, CDR2 FNYEAQ. The CDR3 region has the DNA TGTGCCAGCAGCCTCGATCCGACAGACCTGGAGCTGTTTTTT. This codes for CASSLDPTDLELFF.

The J gene is TRBJ1-2, the V gene TRBV5-6; 9 bases map to TRBD1. CDR1 is SGHDT, CDR2 YYEEEE, per germline. The CDR3 has 15 residues. V shed 4 bases, J shed 4 bases, and the junction held 8 bases outside the gene matches. CDR3 coding DNA: TGTGCCAGCAGCCCGCGACCGACAGGGGGCTATGGCTACACCTTC. Translated, it gives CASSPRPTGGYGYTF.

V is TRBV29-1 and J is TRBJ1-2, with D perhaps matching TRBD1 (6 bases). This CDR3 has 12 residues. Per the germline V gene, CDR1 is SQVTM and CDR2 is ANQGSEA. The germline V and J ends were trimmed by 3 bases and 7 bases, with 12 bases remaining between them. The DNA for the CDR3 is TGCAGCGTTGAGTACAGGGAAAGTGGCTACACCTTC. Its protein product is CSVEYRESGYTF.

The chain employs TRBV7-9 and TRBJ2-7; the D gene is possibly TRBD2 (6 bases). Germline V lookup: CDR1 SEHNR, CDR2 FQNEAQ (reference sequence). Trimming removed 5 bases from V and 5 bases from J, with 31 bases in between. This CDR3 spans 19 amino acids. CDR3 coding DNA: TGTGCCAGCAGCCCAACGGGACTTCCCCAGATGAGCGTTCGAAACGAGCAGTACTTC. Translating it yields CASSPTGLPQMSVRNEQYF.

This clone was counted between two and nine times. The genes are TRBV7-2 and TRBJ1-2; D is unclear. Trimming stripped 5 bases from V and 0 bases from J, with 10 bases between. Germline V gene lookup returns CDR1 SGHTA and CDR2 FQGNSA. This CDR3 has 14 residues. For the CDR3, the DNA is TGTGCCAGCAGCCTAATGTCTACTAACTATGGCTACACCTTC. Protein sequence: CASSLMSTNYGYTF.

The gene calls are TRBV19 and TRBJ1-1; tentative D call: TRBD1 (6 bases). The CDR3 sequence is 14 residues long. The ends were cut back, 5 bases at V and 7 bases at J, with 17 bases in the middle. Per germline, CDR1 LNHDA and CDR2 SQIVND (reference sequence). This CDR3 reads CASSQGGRVSEAFF. CDR3 sequence (DNA): TGTGCCAGTAGTCAAGGGGGTCGGGTCAGTGAAGCTTTCTTT.

The table lists this clone with a few counts. This chain links TRBV11-2 with TRBJ2-3; D gene unclear. The CDR3 runs 14 residues. Germline V CDR1 and CDR2: SGHAT, FQNNGV. The germline V and J ends were trimmed by 3 bases and 1 base, with 8 bases remaining between them. CDR3 coding DNA: TGTGCCAGCAGCTTGAGGAGAGGCACAGATACGCAGTATTTT. It encodes CASSLRRGTDTQYF. Full variable domain (rest looked up from reference TRBV11-2 and TRBJ2-3): EAGVAQSPRYKIIEKRQSVAFWCNPISGHATLYWYQQILGQGPKLLIQFQNNGVVDDSQLPKDRFSAERLKGVDSTLKIQPAKLEDSAVYLCASSLRRGTDTQYFGPGTRLTVL.

In its sample, this clone was seen once. The V call is TRBV15, the J call TRBJ2-5; 16 bases match TRBD2. Trimming removed 2 bases from V and 7 bases from J; junction bases left unmatched: 10. Germline CDR1 LNHNV, CDR2 YYDKDF (reference sequence). The CDR3 extends over 18 amino acids. This chain's CDR3 is CATSRLPGTSGGEGTQYF. CDR3 nucleotides: TGTGCCACCAGCAGATTACCCGGGACTAGCGGGGGGGAAGGGACCCAGTACTTC. The full variable domain, completed using reference TRBV15 and TRBJ2-5, is DAMVIQNPRYQVTQFGKPVTLSCSQTLNHNVMYWYQQKSSQAPKLLFHYYDKDFNNEADTPDNFQSRRPNTSFCFLDIRSPGLGDTAMYLCATSRLPGTSGGEGTQYFGPGTRLLVL.

The chain has TRBV28 and TRBJ1-5, with a tentative D call TRBD1 (5 bases). Germline V CDR1 and CDR2: MDHEN, SYDVKM. The CDR3 consists of 14 residues. V lost 6 bases and J 7 bases, leaving 16 bases between the germline ends. The CDR3 DNA follows: TGTGCCAGCAGCCCGCCTTCAGGGTTACAGCCCCAGCATTTT. Translating it yields CASSPPSGLQPQHF.

The V call is TRBV30, the J call TRBJ1-1; no definite D call. The CDR3 is 13 amino acids. The germline CDR1 and CDR2 sequences are GTSNPN and SVGIG (reference sequence). V lost 1 base to trimming and J lost 1 base, with 7 bases between them. In DNA form, the CDR3 reads TGTGCCTGGAGTGAAACCGGGAACACTGAAGCTTTCTTT. This sequence encodes CAWSETGNTEAFF.

The V gene is TRBV6-5, the J gene TRBJ1-5; tentative D call: TRBD1 (5 bases). The V end lost 5 bases, the J end lost 4 bases, and 12 bases lay between the germline ends. CDR3 length: 14 amino acids. CDR1 is MNHEY and CDR2 is SVGAGI in the germline V gene. The CDR3 loop reads CASSDRQQNQPQHF. CDR3 DNA: TGTGCCAGCAGTGACCGACAGCAGAATCAGCCCCAGCATTTT.

This clone was seen only once. CDR3 in amino acids: CAWSVSGRINEQYF. CDR3 nucleotide sequence: TGTGCCTGGAGTGTTAGCGGGAGGATAAACGAGCAGTACTTC. The chain joins TRBV30 to TRBJ2-7, with 10 positions matching TRBD2. The CDR3 totals 14 residues. V gave up 0 bases and J gave up 5 bases; unmatched junction bases: 4. Germline V lookup: CDR1 GTSNPN, CDR2 SVGIG (reference sequence).

The chain carries TRBV2 and TRBJ1-2, with a weak D call TRBD1 (5 bases). The germline V gene encodes CDR1 SNHLY and CDR2 FYNNEI. V was shortened by 2 bases and J by 0 bases, with 13 bases between the two germline ends. This CDR3 contains 16 residues. CDR3 sequence: CASSEQTAHSNYGYTF. The CDR3 nucleotides read TGTGCCAGCAGTGAACAGACAGCCCACTCTAACTATGGCTACACCTTC.

V gene TRBV28 combines with J gene TRBJ2-7, with TRBD1 matching 9 bases. The germline V gene encodes CDR1 MDHEN and CDR2 SYDVKM. V lost 4 bases to trimming and J lost 4 bases; unmatched junction nucleotides: 8. CDR3 size: 15 residues. The CDR3 here is CASSSPGGQGYEQYF. DNA of the CDR3: TGTGCCAGCAGTTCCCCCGGGGGACAGGGTTACGAGCAGTACTTC. The full variable domain, with the rest looked up from reference TRBV28 and TRBJ2-7, is DVKVTQSSRYLVKRTGEKVFLECVQDMDHENMFWYRQDPGLGLRLIYFSYDVKMKEKGDIPEGYSVSREKKERFSLILESASTNQTSMYLCASSSPGGQGYEQYFGPGTRLTVT.